Listed here are 11 T cell receptor beta chains from one sample, sequenced in a study of blood T cell repertoires in COVID-19. Generated by immunoSEQ multiplex PCR, the TCRdb table keeps only in-frame clones and is missing some. The sample has about 110,000 clones; about four fifths are singletons. Sequenced sample: peripheral blood. The receptor set was obtained from a woman between 70 and 85 years old with acute or convalescent COVID-19.

V gene TRBV6-5 combines with J gene TRBJ1-2; weak D call: TRBD1 (6 bases). The CDR3 is 13 amino acids. CDR1 is MNHEY and CDR2 is SVGAGI in the germline V gene. The V end was cut by 7 bases, the J end by 7 bases, with 16 bases between. The chain's CDR3 is CASMAGGASGYTF. The CDR3 region has the DNA TGTGCCAGCATGGCGGGGGGGGCAAGTGGCTACACCTTC.

The chain couples TRBV5-1 to TRBJ2-7; 7 bases agree with TRBD1. V lost 5 bases and J lost 3; bases outside the gene matches: 2. The CDR3 runs to 12 residues. The germline gives CDR1 SGHRS, CDR2 YFSETQ. CDR3 in DNA: TGCGCCAGCAGTCGGGACAGCTACGAGCAGTACTTC. Protein sequence: CASSRDSYEQYF.

This clone was counted a single time. The chain recombines TRBV5-1 with TRBJ2-1, with 8 bases that match TRBD1. Germline V gene data show CDR1 as SGHRS and CDR2 as YFSETQ. V shed 1 base and J 7 bases; nucleotides not matched to a gene: 10. The CDR3 is made up of 16 amino acids. The CDR3 protein is CASSLPGGVSWNEQFF. Written as DNA, the CDR3 is TGCGCCAGCAGCTTGCCAGGGGGCGTAAGTTGGAATGAGCAGTTCTTC.

The chain links TRBV19 to TRBJ1-4; D is ambiguous. Germline loops: CDR1 LNHDA, CDR2 SQIVND (reference sequence). V lost 5 bases, J lost 4 bases, and 14 bases lay in between. The CDR3 spans 15 residues. The CDR3 DNA sequence: TGTGCCAGTAGTCCCGGAGGGCGGCTTAATGAAAAACTGTTTTTT. Protein sequence: CASSPGGRLNEKLFF.

This clone has a single count. V and J are TRBV5-1 and TRBJ2-1; the match to TRBD2 covers 7 bases. The CDR3 is 15 amino acids. The germline V gene has CDR1 SGHRS and CDR2 YFSETQ. Trimming removed 3 bases from V and 4 bases from J; junction bases left unmatched: 7. DNA of the CDR3: TGCGCCAGCAGCTCCGGACTAGAAGAATACAATGAGCAGTTCTTC. As protein: CASSSGLEEYNEQFF.

This rearrangement joins TRBV18 to TRBJ1-1, with 7 bases matching TRBD1. The CDR3 is 15 amino acids. CDR1 and CDR2 from the germline V gene are KGHSH and LQKENI. Germline trimming cut 2 bases from V and 0 bases from J; bases unmatched to any gene: 3. CDR3 sequence (DNA): TGTGCCAGCTCACCAGACCAGGGGGTGAACACTGAAGCTTTCTTT. It codes for CASSPDQGVNTEAFF. Filled out from reference TRBV18 and TRBJ1-1, the complete variable domain reads NAGVMQNPRHLVRRRGQEARLRCSPMKGHSHVYWYRQLPEEGLKFMVYLQKENIIDESGMPKERFSAEFPKEGPSILRIQQVVRGDSAAYFCASSPDQGVNTEAFFGQGTRLTVV.

In its sample, this clone was seen many times. This specimen includes other DNA sequences encoding the same CDR3. This chain connects TRBV7-3 to TRBJ1-1; D unclear. The CDR3 loop spans 14 amino acids. The V and J ends lost 2 bases and 1 base respectively, with 8 bases between them. Germline V CDR1 and CDR2: SGHTA, FQGTGA. The CDR3 sequence is CASSLLAGNTEAFF. The CDR3 coding sequence is TGTGCCAGCAGCTTATTAGCCGGGAACACTGAAGCTTTCTTT.

The genes are TRBV7-9 and TRBJ2-1, with 9 bases matching TRBD2. Germline-derived CDR1 and CDR2 are SEHNR and FQNEAQ (reference sequence). V lost 8 bases to trimming and J lost 8 bases; unmatched junction nucleotides: 10. The CDR3 runs to 14 residues. The CDR3 region is CASAISIAGDEQFF. DNA of the CDR3: TGTGCCAGCGCAATTTCAATAGCGGGAGATGAGCAGTTCTTC. Complete variable domain (other parts from reference TRBV7-9 and TRBJ2-1): DTGVSQNPRHKITKRGQNVTFRCDPISEHNRLYWYRQTLGQGPEFLTYFQNEAQLEKSRLLSDRFSAERPKGSFSTLEIQRTEQGDSAMYLCASAISIAGDEQFFGPGTRLTVL.

The chain recombines TRBV9 with TRBJ2-3, with 10 bases matching TRBD2. Germline V CDR1 and CDR2: SGDLS, YYNGEE. This CDR3 has 18 residues. The V gene end was trimmed by 1 base and the J gene end by 5 bases; junction bases not matched to a gene: 13. CDR3 nucleotide sequence: TGTGCCAGCAGCGTACGAGCCGGGGCTAGCGGGAGTGGAGATACGCAGTATTTT. Amino acids: CASSVRAGASGSGDTQYF.

This chain uses TRBV6-6 with TRBJ2-1; 10 bases align to TRBD2. Germline trimming cut 4 bases from V and 8 bases from J; bases unmatched to any gene: 8. The CDR3 is made up of 15 amino acids. The germline CDR1 and CDR2 sequences are MNHNY and SVGAGI (reference sequence). CDR3 nucleotides: TGTGCCAGCAGTTCCGAGCGGGAGGGAAAGTATGAGCAGTTCTTC. Its protein product is CASSSEREGKYEQFF.

The chain combines TRBV10-2 with TRBJ1-5; D perhaps matches TRBD1 (5 bases). CDR1 is WSHSY and CDR2 is SAAADI in the germline V gene. V lost 0 bases to trimming and J lost 9 bases, with 9 bases between them. The CDR3 is made up of 13 amino acids. CDR3 amino acids: CASSESSGAPQHF. The CDR3 DNA sequence: TGCGCCAGCAGTGAGTCGAGCGGGGCGCCCCAGCATTTT.